A selection of T cell receptor beta chains follows, all from one sample in a study of T cells after yellow fever vaccination. In TCRdb, the 5' RACE reads were re-called with MiXCR into one record per CDR3 protein. Among 300,000 to 400,000 distinct CDR3 sequences listed, about 8.3% were seen once. This material consisted of PBMCs, taken roughly 46 days after the first yellow fever vaccination. Source of these receptors: a man younger than 35 who received the YFV17D yellow fever vaccine. CDR3s include the opening cysteine and the closing phenylalanine or tryptophan. D genes are given only for firm matches. A clone size is listed for some rows: how often the clone was seen (once, few, many), or a class if it is expanded.

>NA|TRBJ2-5|NA|TRBV7-2
CASSNPGETQYF
TGTGCCAGCAGCAATCCTGGTGAGACCCAGTACTTC
>NA|TRBJ1-4|NA|TRBV11-2
CASSLVRRRVEEKLFF
TGTGCCAGCAGCTTAGTCAGGCGCCGGGTAGAGGAAAAACTGTTTTTT
>TRBD1|TRBJ2-2|NA|TRBV12-3/TRBV12-4
CASRPVGVAGGRTGELFF
TGTGCCAGCAGACCCGTAGGGGTCGCAGGGGGCAGGACCGGGGAGCTGTTTTTT
>NA|TRBJ1-1|many|TRBV12-3/TRBV12-4
CASSRQMNTEAFF
TGCGCCAGCAGCCGACAGATGAACACTGAAGCTTTCTTT
>TRBD2|TRBJ2-3|many|TRBV7-9
CASSLQLAADTQYF
TGTGCCAGCAGCTTACAACTAGCGGCAGATACGCAGTATTTT
>TRBD2|TRBJ2-2|NA|TRBV9
CASSVKVAGGPAGTGELFF
TGTGCCAGCAGCGTAAAAGTAGCGGGGGGGCCAGCGGGCACCGGGGAGCTGTTTTTT
>NA|TRBJ1-6|few|TRBV21-1
CASSKVSRGRSPLHF
TGTGCCAGCAGCAAAGTAAGCAGGGGCCGCTCACCCCTCCACTTT
>NA|TRBJ1-3|NA|TRBV20-1
CSARRGKGNTIYF
TGCAGTGCTAGGCGGGGGAAGGGAAACACCATATATTTT
>NA|TRBJ2-7|NA|TRBV6-2/TRBV6-3
CASDHRGRSYEQYF
TGTGCCAGCGATCACCGGGGCCGCTCCTACGAGCAGTACTTC
>TRBD1|TRBJ1-2|NA|TRBV7-6
CASSPRDRGANYGYTF
TGTGCCAGCAGCCCCCGGGACAGGGGAGCTAACTATGGCTACACCTTC
>NA|TRBJ1-2|many|TRBV5-6
CASRGIQYGYTF
TGTGCCAGCAGGGGGATTCAGTATGGCTACACCTTC
>NA|TRBJ2-3|many|TRBV10-3
CAIRGADPTDTQYF
TGTGCCATCAGGGGGGCAGACCCAACAGATACGCAGTATTTT
>NA|TRBJ1-5|few|TRBV3-1
CASSRLGGDQPQHF
TGTGCCAGCAGCCGCCTCGGCGGCGATCAGCCCCAGCATTTT
>NA|TRBJ1-1|few|TRBV7-9
CASSLNSPMNTEAFF
TGTGCCAGCAGCTTAAATAGCCCCATGAACACTGAAGCTTTCTTT
>NA|TRBJ2-7|NA|TRBV6-5
CASSWVSGSDEQYF
TGTGCCAGCAGTTGGGTTTCAGGTTCTGACGAGCAGTACTTC